This T cell receptor (beta chain) was observed in a study of T cells expressing NK-cell markers. TCRdb reanalyzed the 5' RACE reads, giving one entry per CDR3 protein sequence and no DNA. The sample table sets out fewer than 400,000 distinct CDR3 sequences. Sequenced sample: blood T cells: a sorted CD56 or NKG2C T cell subset, CD4+ or CD8+ T cells, or bulk PBMC T cells (not recorded which). The TCR was taken from a woman between 50 and 59 years old in good health.

This CDR3 is CAWNRGETEFYGYTF. The chain couples TRBV30 to TRBJ1-2; there is no DNA to check the TCRdb D call of TRBD1. Germline CDR1 reads GTSNPN; CDR2 reads SVGIG (reference sequence). CDR3 length equals 15 residues.